This entry describes one TCR beta chain. Its antigen remains unidentified. This sample's TCRbeta library carried unique molecular identifier barcodes. TCRdb reprocessed the PCR reads via MiXCR and lists one record per CDR3 protein. The table shows 250,000 to 400,000 distinct CDR3 sequences, with 20% to 30% occurring only once. From germline, CDR1 is SGHDN and CDR2 FVKESK. The CDR3 loop spans 15 amino acids. The germline V and J ends were trimmed by 3 bases and 3 bases, with 13 bases remaining between them. These data originate in a study of T-cell reconstitution after alpha-beta-depleted transplantation in children. Overall study results and limits: At one year after transplant, newly produced T cells mostly accounted for T-cell counts and diversity. The study reportedly traced alpha-beta T cells about two months after transplant to several hundred expanded graft clones.

The sequence was collected from a male patient younger than 18 who had a stem cell transplant for acute lymphoblastic leukemia, so the T cells may come from the graft donor. The sample consisted of PBMCs, mostly from graft donor cells, taken 180 days after TCRalphabeta/CD19-depleted stem cell transplant. This rearrangement joins TRBV14 to TRBJ2-3; the D is unclear. DNA for the CDR3: TGTGCCAGCAGCCAGGCACCCGACGGAACAGATACGCAGTATTTT. As protein: CASSQAPDGTDTQYF.